This TCR beta chain was recorded in a study of cytomegalovirus exposure and HLA in healthy donors. General study results and limits: Highly shared sequence variants in one cluster were likely a sequencing artifact. In vitro, a few CMV-associated chains proved specific for CMV antigens.

Points on this clone: Its antigen is unknown.

This CDR3 is 16 amino acids long. The germline V and J ends were trimmed by 0 bases and 3 bases, with 15 bases remaining between them. CDR1 LNHDA and CDR2 SQIVND come from the germline V gene (reference sequence). Primers included in the PCR were 60 Vbeta and 13 Jbeta primers. Sequencing was performed with immunoSEQ multiplex PCR; in TCRdb, only in-frame clones are kept and a portion is missing. Of 100,000 to 150,000 clones listed, under 85% are singletons. The specimen sequenced was PBMCs. V gene TRBV19 combines with J gene TRBJ2-7, with D possibly being TRBD2 (6 bases). This TCR was recovered from a woman aged 40 to 50 in good health and CMV-seropositive. The CDR3 sequence is CASSIDLGDFNYEQYF. For the CDR3, the DNA is TGTGCCAGTAGTATAGATCTGGGGGACTTCAACTACGAGCAGTACTTC.